One sample yielded the 18 T cell receptor beta chains listed below, sequenced in a study of blood T cell repertoires in COVID-19. Method: immunoSEQ multiplex PCR; TCRdb's copy keeps in-frame clones and lacks some. The sample has 210,000 or so clones; approximately 80% are singletons. Material: peripheral blood. Source of these receptors: an elderly woman with COVID-19, enrolled during active disease.

There are a few counts of this clone. The chain is built from TRBV3-1 (or the pseudogene TRBV3-2) and TRBJ2-5; D may be TRBD2 (6 bases). Germline V lookup: CDR1 LGHDT, CDR2 YNNKEL (reference sequence). Trimming stripped 4 bases from V and 1 base from J, with 10 bases between. The CDR3 length is 14 residues. This CDR3 reads CASSRGTSQETQYF. The CDR3 coding sequence is TGTGCCAGCAGCCGAGGGACTTCCCAAGAGACCCAGTACTTC.

The chain recombines TRBV6-5 with TRBJ2-5, with D maybe TRBD1 (5 bases). Germline assignment: CDR1 MNHEY and CDR2 SVGAGI. Trimming pared 0 bases from V and 6 bases from J, leaving 8 bases between. The CDR3 loop spans 13 amino acids. Written as DNA, the CDR3 is TGTGCCAGCAGTTACTCCAGGGAAAAGACCCAGTACTTC. It encodes CASSYSREKTQYF.

The chain carries TRBV5-1 and TRBJ2-5; 16 positions agree with TRBD2. V was pared by 4 bases and J by 1 base, with 4 bases of the junction left unmatched. The CDR3 has 17 amino acids. Germline V CDR1 and CDR2: SGHRS, YFSETQ. The CDR3 protein is CASSTGTSGRVQETQYF. The CDR3 DNA reads TGCGCCAGCAGCACCGGGACTAGCGGGAGGGTCCAAGAGACCCAGTACTTC.

The V call is TRBV20-1, the J call TRBJ2-7; 11 bases are shared with TRBD1. The CDR3 sequence is 15 residues long. V lost 3 bases to trimming and J lost 7 bases; unmatched junction nucleotides: 11. CDR1 is DFQATT, CDR2 SNEGSKA, per germline (reference sequence). The CDR3 nucleotides read TGCAGTGCTAGTGACTGGAGGACAGGGGGCTGGGAGCAGTACTTC. This gives the protein CSASDWRTGGWEQYF.

V gene TRBV15 combines with J gene TRBJ2-1, with D possibly matching TRBD2 (6 bases). This CDR3 has 14 residues. V lost 8 bases and J lost 1, with 12 bases in between. CDR1 and CDR2 from the germline V gene are LNHNV and YYDKDF (reference sequence). CDR3 loop: CATLAGTSYNEQFF. The CDR3 DNA sequence: TGTGCCACCCTCGCGGGGACTTCCTACAATGAGCAGTTCTTC. The full variable domain, rest sourced from reference TRBV15 and TRBJ2-1, is DAMVIQNPRYQVTQFGKPVTLSCSQTLNHNVMYWYQQKSSQAPKLLFHYYDKDFNNEADTPDNFQSRRPNTSFCFLDIRSPGLGDTAMYLCATLAGTSYNEQFFGPGTRLTVL.

The chain has TRBV7-8 and TRBJ1-1, with D unclear. V lost 4 bases, J lost 0 bases, and 12 bases lay in between. The germline gives CDR1 SGHVS, CDR2 FQNEAQ. The CDR3 extends over 15 amino acids. Here the CDR3 DNA reads TGTGCCAGCAGCTATGGTCGGGAGGTGAACACTGAAGCTTTCTTT. The encoded protein is CASSYGREVNTEAFF.

The chain combines TRBV10-3 with TRBJ1-1; D remains unclear. V gave up 6 bases and J gave up 0 bases, with 11 bases separating them. The CDR3 loop spans 14 amino acids. The germline gives CDR1 ENHRY, CDR2 SYGVKD. The CDR3 coding sequence is TGTGCCATCAGAGAAAGCGGGGTGAACACTGAAGCTTTCTTT. This gives the protein CAIRESGVNTEAFF.

This chain uses TRBV19 with TRBJ2-1; D perhaps matches TRBD2 (6 bases). V lost 4 bases and J 4 bases, leaving 11 bases between the germline ends. Germline assignment: CDR1 LNHDA and CDR2 SQIVND (reference sequence). The CDR3 sequence is 14 residues long. The CDR3 DNA reads as TGTGCCAGTAGTAACCCGGGGGAGTACAATGAGCAGTTCTTC. Protein sequence: CASSNPGEYNEQFF.

CDR3 in amino acids: CATKGTAATNEKLFF. The CDR3 DNA sequence: TGTGCCACGAAGGGGACAGCAGCAACTAATGAAAAACTGTTTTTT. This chain joins TRBV10-3 and TRBJ1-4, with 7 bases identical to TRBD1. CDR3 length: 15 residues. Germline assignment: CDR1 ENHRY and CDR2 SYGVKD. Trimming removed 10 bases from V and 0 bases from J; junction bases left unmatched: 8.

The CDR3 protein is CASSTAGDGTEAFF. In nucleotides, the CDR3 is TGCGCCAGCAGCACCGCCGGGGATGGTACTGAAGCTTTCTTT. V is TRBV5-1 and J is TRBJ1-1; no firm D call. The germline V gene has CDR1 SGHRS and CDR2 YFSETQ. The V gene lost 4 bases and the J gene lost 5 bases, with 15 bases spanning the gap. This CDR3 has 14 residues.

The V gene is TRBV28, the J gene TRBJ2-3; D might be TRBD1 (9 bases). The germline V gene encodes CDR1 MDHEN and CDR2 SYDVKM. The CDR3 spans 20 residues. With 0 bases removed from V and 2 bases from J, the gap between germline ends came to 24 bases. For the CDR3, the DNA is TGTGCCAGCAGTTTATGGGACAGGGGTTTCAGCGGGAGATTCACAGATACGCAGTATTTT. It is translated as CASSLWDRGFSGRFTDTQYF.

This sequence joins TRBV29-1 and TRBJ2-5, with D possibly matching TRBD2 (6 bases). Germline-derived CDR1 and CDR2 are SQVTM and ANQGSEA. Trimming removed 1 base from V and 2 bases from J, with 23 bases in between. The CDR3 runs to 18 residues. DNA of the CDR3: TGCAGCGTTGAAGCGGCTGGGTCAGCGGGTCGGGTTCAAGAGACCCAGTACTTC. The encoded protein is CSVEAAGSAGRVQETQYF.

This sequence joins TRBV24-1 and TRBJ1-1; 10 bases fit TRBD1. Germline lookup yields CDR1 KGHDR and CDR2 SFDVKD. There are 15 residues in the CDR3. J was trimmed by 6 bases and V by 3 bases; bases with no gene match: 6. The CDR3, as DNA: TGTGCCACCAGTGATACCGGGACAGGGGTCTCTGAAGCTTTCTTT. Translation: CATSDTGTGVSEAFF.

The rearrangement uses TRBV18 and TRBJ2-1; perhaps TRBD2 as D (6 bases). The CDR3 contains 19 residues. The V gene lost 0 bases and the J gene lost 1 base, with 19 bases spanning the gap. Germline V CDR1 and CDR2: KGHSH, LQKENI. The CDR3 bases are TGTGCCAGCTCACCACCTAAAGGGTCGGGGGATGGATCCTACAATGAGCAGTTCTTC. Translating it yields CASSPPKGSGDGSYNEQFF.

The V gene is TRBV7-8, the J gene TRBJ1-5; the D gene is possibly TRBD1 (6 bases). Germline assignment: CDR1 SGHVS and CDR2 FQNEAQ. CDR3 length: 16 residues. V was shortened by 3 bases and J by 6 bases, with 18 bases between the two germline ends. CDR3 sequence (DNA): TGTGCCAGCAGCTTGGGGACAACCCTGGGGCGTCAGCCCCAGCATTTT. Its protein is CASSLGTTLGRQPQHF.

J is TRBJ1-5 and V is TRBV19; D perhaps matches TRBD1 (5 bases). V gave up 5 bases and J gave up 3 bases, with 11 bases separating them. CDR3 length: 14 residues. Germline lookup yields CDR1 LNHDA and CDR2 SQIVND (reference sequence). For the CDR3, the DNA is TGTGCCAGTAGTTACCGGGACTTCAATCAGCCCCAGCATTTT. This codes for CASSYRDFNQPQHF.

This clone has only one observation. The junction departs from the called germline gene at one end, perhaps through a read error. This sequence joins TRBV7-7 and TRBJ2-5, with a tentative D call TRBD2 (8 bases). The germline V gene has CDR1 SSHAT and CDR2 FNYEAQ (reference sequence). The CDR3 totals 15 residues. Here the CDR3 DNA reads TGTGCTAGCAGCTTAAACGGGGGGGGACAGGAGACCCAGTACTTC. This gives the protein CASSLNGGGQETQYF.

This chain links TRBV18 with TRBJ1-5; possible D gene TRBD1, 6 bases. Trimming cost V 2 bases and J 3 bases, with 8 bases left between them. This CDR3 has 14 residues. CDR1 KGHSH and CDR2 LQKENI come from the germline V gene. The CDR3 region is CASSPTGTNQPQHF. The CDR3 DNA reads as TGTGCCAGCTCACCAACAGGGACCAATCAGCCCCAGCATTTT.